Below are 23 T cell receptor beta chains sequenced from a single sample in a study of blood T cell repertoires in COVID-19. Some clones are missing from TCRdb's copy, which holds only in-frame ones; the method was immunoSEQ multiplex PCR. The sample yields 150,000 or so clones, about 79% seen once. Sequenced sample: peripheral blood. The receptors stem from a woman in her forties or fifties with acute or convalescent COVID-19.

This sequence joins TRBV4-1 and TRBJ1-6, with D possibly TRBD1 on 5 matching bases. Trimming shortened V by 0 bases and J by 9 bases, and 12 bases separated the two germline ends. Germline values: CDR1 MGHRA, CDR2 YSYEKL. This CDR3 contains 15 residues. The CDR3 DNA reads TGCGCCAGCAGCCAAGATGGGCAGGGTGGTTCACCCCTCCACTTT. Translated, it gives CASSQDGQGGSPLHF.

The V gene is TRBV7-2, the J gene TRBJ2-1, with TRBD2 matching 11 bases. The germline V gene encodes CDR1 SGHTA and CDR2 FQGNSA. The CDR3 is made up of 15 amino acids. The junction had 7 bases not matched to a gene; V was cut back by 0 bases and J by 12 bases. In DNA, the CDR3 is TGTGCCAGCAGCTTAGCTAGCGGGGGGGCATCTGGGCAGTTCTTC. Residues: CASSLASGGASGQFF.

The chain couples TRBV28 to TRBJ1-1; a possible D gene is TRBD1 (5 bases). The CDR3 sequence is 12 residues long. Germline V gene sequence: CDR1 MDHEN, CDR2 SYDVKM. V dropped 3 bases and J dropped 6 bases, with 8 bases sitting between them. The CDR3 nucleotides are TGTGCCAGCAGTTTCAGGGTGGCTGAAGCTTTCTTT. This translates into CASSFRVAEAFF.

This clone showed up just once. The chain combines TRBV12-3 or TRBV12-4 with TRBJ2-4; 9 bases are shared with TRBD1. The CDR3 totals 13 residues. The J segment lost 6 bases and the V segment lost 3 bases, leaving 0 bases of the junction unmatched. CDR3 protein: CASSLTGGNIQYF. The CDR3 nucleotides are TGTGCCAGCAGTTTGACAGGGGGAAACATTCAGTACTTC.

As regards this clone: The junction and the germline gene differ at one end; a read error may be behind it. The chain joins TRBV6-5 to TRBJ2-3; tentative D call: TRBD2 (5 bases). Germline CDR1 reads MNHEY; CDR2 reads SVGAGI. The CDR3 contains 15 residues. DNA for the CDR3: TGTGCCAGCAGTGACTCACTAGGCCGCACAGATACGCAGTATTTT. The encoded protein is CASSDSLGRTDTQYF.

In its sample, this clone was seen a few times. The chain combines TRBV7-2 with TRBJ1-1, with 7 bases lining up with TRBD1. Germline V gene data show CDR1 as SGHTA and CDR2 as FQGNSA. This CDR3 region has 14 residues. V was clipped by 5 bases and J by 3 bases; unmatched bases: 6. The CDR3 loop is CASSLQGTYTEAFF. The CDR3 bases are TGTGCCAGCAGCCTACAGGGGACTTACACTGAAGCTTTCTTT.

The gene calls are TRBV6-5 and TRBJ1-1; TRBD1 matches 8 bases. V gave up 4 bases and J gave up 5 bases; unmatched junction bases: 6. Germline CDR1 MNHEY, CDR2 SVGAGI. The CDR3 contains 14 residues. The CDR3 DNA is TGTGCCAGCAGTTTACAGGGGGTTGGGACTGAAGCTTTCTTT. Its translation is CASSLQGVGTEAFF.

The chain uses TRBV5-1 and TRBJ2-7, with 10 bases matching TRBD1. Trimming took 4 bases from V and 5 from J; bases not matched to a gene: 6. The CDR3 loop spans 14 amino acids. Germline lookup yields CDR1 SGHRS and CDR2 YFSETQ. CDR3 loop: CASSPGTGVDEQYF. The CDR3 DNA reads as TGCGCCAGCAGCCCAGGGACAGGGGTCGACGAGCAGTACTTC.

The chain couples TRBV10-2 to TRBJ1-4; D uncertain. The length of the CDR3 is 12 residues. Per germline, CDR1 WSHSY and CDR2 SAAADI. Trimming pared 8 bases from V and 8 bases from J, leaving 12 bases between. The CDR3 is CASGRAKEKLFF. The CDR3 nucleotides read TGCGCCAGCGGGCGGGCAAAAGAAAAACTGTTTTTT.

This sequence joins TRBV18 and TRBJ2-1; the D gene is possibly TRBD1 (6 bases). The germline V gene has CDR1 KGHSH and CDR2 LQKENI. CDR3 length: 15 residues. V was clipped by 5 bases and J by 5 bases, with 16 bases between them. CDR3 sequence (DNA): TGTGCCAGCTCAGGGAACAGGGCGGAAGACAATGAGCAGTTCTTC. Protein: CASSGNRAEDNEQFF.

CDR3 DNA: TGCGCCAGCAGCCTGGAAATGACAGACAATTCACCCCTCCACTTT. It yields the protein CASSLEMTDNSPLHF. The J gene is TRBJ1-6, the V gene TRBV4-3, with D maybe TRBD1 (5 bases). Germline V gene data show CDR1 as LGHNA and CDR2 as YSLEER. The CDR3 consists of 15 residues. V was trimmed by 4 bases and J by 7 bases, leaving 14 bases between them.

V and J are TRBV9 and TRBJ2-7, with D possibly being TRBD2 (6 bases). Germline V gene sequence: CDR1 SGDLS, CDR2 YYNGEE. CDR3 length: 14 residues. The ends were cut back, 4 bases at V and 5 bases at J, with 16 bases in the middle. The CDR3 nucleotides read TGTGCCAGCAGCTCCATGCGGGGTTCGGACGAGCAGTACTTC. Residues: CASSSMRGSDEQYF.

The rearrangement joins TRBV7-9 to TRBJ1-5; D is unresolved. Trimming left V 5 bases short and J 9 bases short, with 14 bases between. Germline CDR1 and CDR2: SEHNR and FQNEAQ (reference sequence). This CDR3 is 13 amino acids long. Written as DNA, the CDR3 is TGTGCCAGCAGCCCAGCGGACGGGAGGCCCCAGCATTTT. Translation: CASSPADGRPQHF.

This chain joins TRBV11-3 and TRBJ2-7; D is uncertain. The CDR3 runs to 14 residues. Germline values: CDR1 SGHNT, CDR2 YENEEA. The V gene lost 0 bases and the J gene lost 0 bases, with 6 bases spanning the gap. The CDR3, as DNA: TGTGCCAGCAGCTTAGAGCGAAACTCCTACGAGCAGTACTTC. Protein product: CASSLERNSYEQYF.

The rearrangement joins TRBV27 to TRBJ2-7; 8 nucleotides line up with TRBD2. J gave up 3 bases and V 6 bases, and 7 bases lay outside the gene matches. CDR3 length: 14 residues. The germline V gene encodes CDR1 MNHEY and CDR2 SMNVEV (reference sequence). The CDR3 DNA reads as TGTGCCAGCAGCAAAGGTCGGGGGGGCTACGAGCAGTACTTC. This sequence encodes CASSKGRGGYEQYF.

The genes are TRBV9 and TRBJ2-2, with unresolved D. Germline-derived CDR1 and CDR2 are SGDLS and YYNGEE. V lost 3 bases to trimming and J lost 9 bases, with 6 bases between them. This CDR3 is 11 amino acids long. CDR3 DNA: TGTGCCAGCAGCGATCCCAGGGAGCTGTTTTTT. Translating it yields CASSDPRELFF.

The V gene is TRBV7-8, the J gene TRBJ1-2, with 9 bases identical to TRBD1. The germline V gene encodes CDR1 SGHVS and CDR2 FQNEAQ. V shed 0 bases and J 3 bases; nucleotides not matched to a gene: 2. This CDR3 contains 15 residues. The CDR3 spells CASSLARTGDYGYTF. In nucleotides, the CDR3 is TGTGCCAGCAGCTTAGCGCGGACAGGGGACTATGGCTACACCTTC.

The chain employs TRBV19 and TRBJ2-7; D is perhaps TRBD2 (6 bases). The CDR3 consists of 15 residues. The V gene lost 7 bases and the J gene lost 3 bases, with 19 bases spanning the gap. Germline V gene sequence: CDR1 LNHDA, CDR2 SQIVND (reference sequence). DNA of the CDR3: TGTGCCAGTAAACGGAGGGTAGGTGGACTCTACGAGCAGTACTTC. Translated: CASKRRVGGLYEQYF.

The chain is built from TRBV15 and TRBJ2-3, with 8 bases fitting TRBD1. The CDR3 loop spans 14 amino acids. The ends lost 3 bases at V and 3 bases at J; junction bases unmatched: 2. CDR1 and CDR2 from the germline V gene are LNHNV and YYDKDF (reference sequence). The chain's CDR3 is CATSRDRVTDTQYF. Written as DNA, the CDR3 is TGTGCCACCAGCAGGGACAGGGTAACAGATACGCAGTATTTT.

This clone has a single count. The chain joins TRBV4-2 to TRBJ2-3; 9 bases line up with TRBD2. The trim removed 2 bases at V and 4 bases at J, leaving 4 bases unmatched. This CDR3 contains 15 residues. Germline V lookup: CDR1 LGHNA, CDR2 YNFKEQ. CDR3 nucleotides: TGTGCCAGCAGCCAAATAGCGGGGGTAGCAGATACGCAGTATTTT. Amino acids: CASSQIAGVADTQYF.

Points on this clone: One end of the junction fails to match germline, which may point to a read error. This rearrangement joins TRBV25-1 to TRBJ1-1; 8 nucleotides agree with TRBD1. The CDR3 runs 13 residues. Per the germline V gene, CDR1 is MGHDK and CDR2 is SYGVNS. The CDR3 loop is CASTTTGDPQLIF. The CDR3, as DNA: TGTGCCAGCACCACGACAGGGGACCCCCAGCTGATCTTT.

DNA of the CDR3: TGTGCCAGCAGTTACCTGACTAGCGGGATCGATGAGCAGTTCTTC. Its translation: CASSYLTSGIDEQFF. The rearrangement links TRBV6-5 to TRBJ2-1; TRBD2 matches 11 bases. The V and J ends lost 2 bases and 8 bases, in that order; junction bases with no gene match: 5. From germline, CDR1 is MNHEY and CDR2 SVGAGI. This CDR3 has 15 amino acids.

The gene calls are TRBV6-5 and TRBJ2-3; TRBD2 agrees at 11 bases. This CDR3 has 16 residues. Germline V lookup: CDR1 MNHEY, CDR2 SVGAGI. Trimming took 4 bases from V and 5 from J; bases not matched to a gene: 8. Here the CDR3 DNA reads TGTGCCAGCAGTTCTCCAAGACTAGCGGGGTTAGATACGCAGTATTTT. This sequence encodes CASSSPRLAGLDTQYF.